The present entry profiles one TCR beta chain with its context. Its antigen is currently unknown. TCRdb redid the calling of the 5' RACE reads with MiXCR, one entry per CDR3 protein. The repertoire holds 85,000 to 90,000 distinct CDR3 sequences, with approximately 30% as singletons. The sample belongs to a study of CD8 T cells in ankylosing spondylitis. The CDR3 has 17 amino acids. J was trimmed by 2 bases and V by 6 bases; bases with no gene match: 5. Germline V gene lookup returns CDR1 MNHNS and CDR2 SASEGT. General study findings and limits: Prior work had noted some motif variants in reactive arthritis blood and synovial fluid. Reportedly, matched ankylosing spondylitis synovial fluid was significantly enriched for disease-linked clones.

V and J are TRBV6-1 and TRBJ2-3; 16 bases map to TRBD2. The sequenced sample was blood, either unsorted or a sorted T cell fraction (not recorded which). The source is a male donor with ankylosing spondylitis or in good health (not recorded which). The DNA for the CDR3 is TGTGCCAGCAGAGGGACTAGCGGGGGGGGAACCACAGATACGCAGTATTTT. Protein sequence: CASRGTSGGGTTDTQYF.